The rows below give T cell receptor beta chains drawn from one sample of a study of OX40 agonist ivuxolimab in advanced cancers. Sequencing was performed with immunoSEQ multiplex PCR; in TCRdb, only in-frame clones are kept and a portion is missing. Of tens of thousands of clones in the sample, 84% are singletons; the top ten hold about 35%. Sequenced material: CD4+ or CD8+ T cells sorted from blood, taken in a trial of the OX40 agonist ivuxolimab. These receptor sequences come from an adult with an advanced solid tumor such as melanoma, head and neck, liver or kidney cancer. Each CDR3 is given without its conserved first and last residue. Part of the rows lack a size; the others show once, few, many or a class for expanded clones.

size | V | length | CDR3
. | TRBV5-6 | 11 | ASSYRGAGEQY
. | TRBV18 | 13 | ASSPPGAGPDTQY
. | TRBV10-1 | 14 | ASSESPSGVYNEQF
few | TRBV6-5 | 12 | ASSYEGARTEAF
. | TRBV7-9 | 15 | ASSLTGPTSSYNEQF
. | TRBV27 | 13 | ASSLMDSRTDTQY
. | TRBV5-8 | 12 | ASSRQGYGQPQH
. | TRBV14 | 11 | ASSHGGTYEQY
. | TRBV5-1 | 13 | ATKGLPGSQETQY
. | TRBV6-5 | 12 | ASSYSTFSDTQY
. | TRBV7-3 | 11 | ASSSGRTYEQY
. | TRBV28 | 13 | ASSSPTGEGEKLF
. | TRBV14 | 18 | ASSPSSWTGETEGVYEQY
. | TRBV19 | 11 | ASSIGPGSEAF
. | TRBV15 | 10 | ATSGPGSEAF
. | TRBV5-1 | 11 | ASSLTSLKKQY
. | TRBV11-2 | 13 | ASSTRLAPSYEQY
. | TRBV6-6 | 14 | ASRGRGLQKTYEQY
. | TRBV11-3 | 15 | ASSLGVGSGSLDTQY
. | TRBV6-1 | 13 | ASAQGGQHTGELF
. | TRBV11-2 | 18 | ASSLDLGGRQRELDYEQY
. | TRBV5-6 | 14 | ASSAVGAGGPNEQY
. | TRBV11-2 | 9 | ASSLGTEAF
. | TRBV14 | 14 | ASSQGTALGPGELF
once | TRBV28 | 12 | ASSLRQFPYEQY
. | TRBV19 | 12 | ASSEQGTNEKLF
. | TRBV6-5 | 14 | ASSYFPWTGDYGYT
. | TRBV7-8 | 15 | ASSPLERELSNQPQH
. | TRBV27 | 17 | ASSRRGMGTSGVPYEQY
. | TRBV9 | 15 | ASSVGGLAPNTGELF
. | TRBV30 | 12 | AWSVGTTYNEQF
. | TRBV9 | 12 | ASSVGQFTDTQY
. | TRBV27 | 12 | ASSLSLSGNTIY
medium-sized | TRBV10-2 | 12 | ASSETRGSQPQH
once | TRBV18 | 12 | ASSPRQNTGELF
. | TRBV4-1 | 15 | ASSYILGTSGTDTQY
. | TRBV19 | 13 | ASSIGGQPSYEQY
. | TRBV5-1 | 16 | ASSLDGTSGRFNNEQF
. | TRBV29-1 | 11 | SVEPRGGDEQY
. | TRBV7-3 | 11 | ASSRGGGNEQY
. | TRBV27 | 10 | ASSPSSYEQY
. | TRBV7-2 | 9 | ASSLAGTQY
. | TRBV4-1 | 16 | ASSQEGTGGIYLEKLF
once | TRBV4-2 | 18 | ASSQDGTGGKFSSYNEQF
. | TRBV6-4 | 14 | ASSPSGLGGTDTQY
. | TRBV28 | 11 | ASSLGQNTEAF
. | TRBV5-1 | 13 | ASSLAGTVTYEQY
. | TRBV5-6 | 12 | ASRESESYNEQF
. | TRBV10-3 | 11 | AISDGASYEQY